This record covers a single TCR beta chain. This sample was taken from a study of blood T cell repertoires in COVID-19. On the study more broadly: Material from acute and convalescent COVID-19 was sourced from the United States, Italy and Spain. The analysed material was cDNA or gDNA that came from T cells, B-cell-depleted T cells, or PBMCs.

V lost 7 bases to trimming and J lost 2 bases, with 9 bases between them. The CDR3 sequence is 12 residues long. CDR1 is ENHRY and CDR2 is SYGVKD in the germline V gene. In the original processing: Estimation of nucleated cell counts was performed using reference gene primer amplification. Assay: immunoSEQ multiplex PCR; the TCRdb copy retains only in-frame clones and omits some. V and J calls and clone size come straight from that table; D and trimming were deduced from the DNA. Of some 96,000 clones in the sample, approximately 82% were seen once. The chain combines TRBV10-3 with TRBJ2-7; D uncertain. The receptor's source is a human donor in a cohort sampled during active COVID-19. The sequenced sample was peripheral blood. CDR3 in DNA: TGTGCCATCACCGGCGGAACCTACGAGCAGTACTTC. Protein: CAITGGTYEQYF.